This TCR beta chain emerged from a study of blood T cell repertoires in COVID-19. About the research overall: Researchers got acute and convalescent COVID-19 samples from the United States, Italy and Spain. T cells, B-cell-depleted T cells, or PBMCs supplied cDNA or gDNA.

As handled by the study authors: Amplified reference gene primers provided the basis for estimating nucleated cell counts. Assay used: immunoSEQ multiplex PCR; TCRdb lists only in-frame clones, some missing. V, J and clone size are taken as reported in that table, and D and trimming were inferred from the DNA itself. This sample carries a few hundred thousand clones, 85% to 90% of them seen once, and the ten largest clones take 3.7%. Germline V gives CDR1 MNHEY, CDR2 SVGAGI. Between the trimmed V and J ends, which lost 8 bases and 0 bases, there was a span of 11 bases. CDR3 length: 14 amino acids. Sequencing was carried out using peripheral blood. This TCR came from a woman aged 40 to 50 with acute or convalescent COVID-19. The V gene is TRBV6-5, the J gene TRBJ1-3; TRBD1 might be the D (6 bases). The CDR3 reads CASCRGSSGNTIYF. The CDR3 nucleotides read TGTGCCAGCTGCAGGGGTAGCTCTGGAAACACCATATATTTT.